This entry is about one T cell receptor (beta chain). This sample is part of a study of blood T cell repertoires in COVID-19. TCRdb's table, derived via immunoSEQ multiplex PCR, lists solely in-frame clones and lacks some. The table lists approximately 210,000 clones, roughly 85% of them singletons. Source material: peripheral blood. This TCR was sampled from a woman aged 80 or older with acute or convalescent COVID-19.

The CDR3 is CASINLRGLSYTF. The CDR3 DNA follows: TGTGCCAGCATTAATCTCAGGGGGCTCAGCTACACCTTC. The rearrangement links TRBV6-5 to TRBJ1-2, with 8 bases aligning to TRBD1. Germline V gene sequence: CDR1 MNHEY, CDR2 SVGAGI. V gave up 7 bases and J gave up 9 bases; unmatched junction bases: 10. This CDR3 has 13 residues.